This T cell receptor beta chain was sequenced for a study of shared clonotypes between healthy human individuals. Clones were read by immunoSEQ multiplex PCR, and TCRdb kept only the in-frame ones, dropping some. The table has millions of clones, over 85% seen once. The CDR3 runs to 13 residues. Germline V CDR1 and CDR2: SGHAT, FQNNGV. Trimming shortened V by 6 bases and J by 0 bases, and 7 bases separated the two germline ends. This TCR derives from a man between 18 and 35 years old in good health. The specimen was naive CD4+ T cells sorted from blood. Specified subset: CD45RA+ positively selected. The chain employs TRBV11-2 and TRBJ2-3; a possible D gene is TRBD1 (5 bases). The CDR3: CASRGLSTDTQYF. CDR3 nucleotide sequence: TGTGCCAGCAGGGGGCTGAGCACAGATACGCAGTATTTT.